This TCR beta chain was recovered during a study of blood T cell repertoires in COVID-19. About the study: The United States, Italy and Spain were the sources of the acute and convalescent COVID-19 samples.

Generated by immunoSEQ multiplex PCR, the TCRdb table keeps only in-frame clones and is missing some. The sample includes more than 110,000 clones, roughly four fifths seen only once; the top ten take 4.5%. This CDR3 has 14 amino acids. V trimming: 4 bases; J trimming: 8 bases; junction bases outside the gene matches: 4. Germline assignment: CDR1 SGHAT and CDR2 FQNNGV. This clone was seen just once. The chain employs TRBV11-2 and TRBJ2-1; the match to TRBD2 covers 11 bases. The receptor was derived from a woman older than 75 with active or convalescent COVID-19. Sequencing was done on a sample of peripheral blood. DNA of the CDR3: TGTGCCAGCAGCTGGGATAGCGGGGGGGATGAGCAGTTCTTC. This sequence encodes CASSWDSGGDEQFF. Combining the CDR3 with reference TRBV11-2 and TRBJ2-1 gives the whole variable domain EAGVAQSPRYKIIEKRQSVAFWCNPISGHATLYWYQQILGQGPKLLIQFQNNGVVDDSQLPKDRFSAERLKGVDSTLKIQPAKLEDSAVYLCASSWDSGGDEQFFGPGTRLTVL.